The subject of this entry is one T cell receptor (beta chain). J lost 8 bases, V lost 6 bases, and 13 bases had no gene match. Germline V gene lookup returns CDR1 MRHNA and CDR2 SNTAGT. The CDR3 loop spans 15 amino acids. The data are from a study of regulatory dendritic cells for organ transplantation. TCRdb's table, derived via immunoSEQ multiplex PCR, lists solely in-frame clones and lacks some. This sample has 20,000 to 25,000 clones, with roughly 69% found just once. This chain uses TRBV6-4 with TRBJ2-1; TRBD2 aligns across 7 bases. This sequence originates from a human donor in good health. Specimen: memory CD4+ T cells from blood. Subset indicated: CD45RO+ memory T cells. CDR3 sequence (DNA): TGTGCCAGCAGCGTTGGAGCGGGGCCGCGGTATGAGCAGTTCTTC. Residues: CASSVGAGPRYEQFF.